This T cell receptor (beta chain) was found in a study of cytomegalovirus exposure and HLA in healthy donors. Study-level background: Among the 398 genotyped donors, 65% to 85% were placed in the Caucasian-associated ancestry cluster. General study results and limits: Later on, an analysis tied under 20,000 TCR beta sequences to HLA alleles at 0.05 false discovery rate.

Details on this clone: Its antigen remains unknown.

CDR1 is SGHVS and CDR2 is FNYEAQ in the germline V gene. The CDR3 is made up of 17 amino acids. After removal of 1 base from V and 2 bases from J, the junction contained 6 bases not matched to a gene. A multiplex PCR was run with 60 Vbeta primers and 13 Jbeta primers. Clones were read by immunoSEQ multiplex PCR, and TCRdb kept only the in-frame ones, dropping some. Here the sample spans over 110,000 clones, 65% to 80% being singletons. The material sequenced was PBMCs. This receptor was identified in a male donor in good health and CMV-seropositive. The chain recombines TRBV7-6 with TRBJ2-2; 8 bases match TRBD2. The CDR3 region is CASSLVGGGRNTGELFF. CDR3 in DNA: TGTGCCAGCAGCTTAGTGGGCGGGGGGCGCAACACCGGGGAGCTGTTTTTT.